Included here is one T cell receptor beta chain sequence, with context. What it binds is unknown. The data were taken from a study of monozygotic twins with inflammatory bowel disease. Notes on the study in general: Among T cells, the various subtypes were not distinguishable. Variability in patient repertoires may have come partly from differing immunosuppressive treatments.

Germline V gene data show CDR1 as LGHDT and CDR2 as YNNKEL (reference sequence). This CDR3 comprises 16 residues. Using the 5' RACE reads, TCRdb records one entry per CDR3 protein without DNA. This sample's table has around 150,000 distinct CDR3 sequences. Sequencing was done on a sample of blood. The rearrangement links TRBV3-1 to TRBJ2-2; TCRdb's D call, TRBD2, is unchecked because there is no DNA. The clonotype originates from a human donor with ulcerative colitis or Crohn's disease, or a healthy co-twin of an affected twin (not recorded which). CDR3 sequence: CASSLPGTTNTGELFF. The complete variable domain, with remaining parts taken from reference TRBV3-1 and TRBJ2-2, reads DTAVSQTPKYLVTQMGNDKSIKCEQNLGHDTMYWYKQDSKKFLKIMFSYNNKELIINETVPNRFSPKSPDKAHLNLHINSLELGDSAVYFCASSLPGTTNTGELFFGEGSRLTVL.